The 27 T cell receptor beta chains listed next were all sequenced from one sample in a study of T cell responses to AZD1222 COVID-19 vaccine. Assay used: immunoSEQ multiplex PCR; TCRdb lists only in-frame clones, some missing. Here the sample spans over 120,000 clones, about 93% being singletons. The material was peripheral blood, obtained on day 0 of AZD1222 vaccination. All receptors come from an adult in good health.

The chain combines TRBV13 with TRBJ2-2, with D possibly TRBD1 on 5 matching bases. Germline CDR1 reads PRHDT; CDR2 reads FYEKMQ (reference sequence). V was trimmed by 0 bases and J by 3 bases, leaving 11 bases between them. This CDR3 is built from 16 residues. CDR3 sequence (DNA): TGTGCCAGCAGCTTAGGCCAGGGTCTCTACACCGGGGAGCTGTTTTTT. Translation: CASSLGQGLYTGELFF.

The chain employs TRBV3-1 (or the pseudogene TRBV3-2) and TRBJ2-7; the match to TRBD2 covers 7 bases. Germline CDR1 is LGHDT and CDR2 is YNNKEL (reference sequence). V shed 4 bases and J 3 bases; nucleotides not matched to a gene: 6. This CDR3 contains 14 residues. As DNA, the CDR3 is TGTGCCAGCAGCCCGATGGGACTACACTACGAGCAGTACTTC. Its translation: CASSPMGLHYEQYF.

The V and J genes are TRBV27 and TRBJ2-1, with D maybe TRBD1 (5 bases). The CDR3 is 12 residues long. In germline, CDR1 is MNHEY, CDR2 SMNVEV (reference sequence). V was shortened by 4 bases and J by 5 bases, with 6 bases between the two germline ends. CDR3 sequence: CASSYRNNEQFF. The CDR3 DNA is TGTGCCAGCAGTTACAGGAACAATGAGCAGTTCTTC.

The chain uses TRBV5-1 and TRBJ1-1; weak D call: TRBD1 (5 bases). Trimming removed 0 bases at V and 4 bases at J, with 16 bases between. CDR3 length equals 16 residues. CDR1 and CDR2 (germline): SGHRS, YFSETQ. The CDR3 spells CASSLAQEGRVTEAFF. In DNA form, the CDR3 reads TGCGCCAGCAGCTTGGCCCAAGAGGGGCGGGTCACTGAAGCTTTCTTT.

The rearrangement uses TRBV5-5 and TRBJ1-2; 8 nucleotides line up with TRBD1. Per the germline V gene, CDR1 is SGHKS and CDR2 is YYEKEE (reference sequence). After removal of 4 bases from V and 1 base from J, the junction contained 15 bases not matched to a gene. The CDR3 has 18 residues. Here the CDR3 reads CASSPGPGQEIINYGYTF. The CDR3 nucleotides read TGTGCCAGCAGCCCGGGACCGGGACAGGAAATAATTAACTATGGCTACACCTTC.

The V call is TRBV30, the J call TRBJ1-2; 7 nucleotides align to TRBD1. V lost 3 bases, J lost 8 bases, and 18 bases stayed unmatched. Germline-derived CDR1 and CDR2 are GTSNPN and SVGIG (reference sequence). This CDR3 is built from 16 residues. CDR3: CAWSPLWGQSRSGYTF. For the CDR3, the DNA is TGTGCCTGGAGCCCGCTGTGGGGACAGAGCCGCTCGGGCTACACCTTC.

DNA of the CDR3: TGTGCCAGCAGCTTAGCGGACACAGATACGCAGTATTTT. As protein: CASSLADTDTQYF. The gene calls are TRBV7-9 and TRBJ2-3; D is unresolved. V lost 0 bases to trimming and J lost 2 bases, with 3 bases between them. The CDR3 runs 13 residues. Germline lookup yields CDR1 SEHNR and CDR2 FQNEAQ (reference sequence).

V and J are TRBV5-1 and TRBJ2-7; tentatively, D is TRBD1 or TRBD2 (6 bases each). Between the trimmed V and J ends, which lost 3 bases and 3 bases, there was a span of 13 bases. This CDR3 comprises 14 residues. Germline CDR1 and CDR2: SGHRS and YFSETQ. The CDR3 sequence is CASSSFRGGYEQYF. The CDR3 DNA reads TGCGCCAGCAGCTCCTTCAGGGGAGGCTACGAGCAGTACTTC.

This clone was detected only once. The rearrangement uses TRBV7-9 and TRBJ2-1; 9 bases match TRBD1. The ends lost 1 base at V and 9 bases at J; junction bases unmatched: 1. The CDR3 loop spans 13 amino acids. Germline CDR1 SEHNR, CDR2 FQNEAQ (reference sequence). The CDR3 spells CASSLVTGGEQFF. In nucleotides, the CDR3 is TGTGCCAGCAGCTTAGTGACAGGGGGTGAGCAGTTCTTC.

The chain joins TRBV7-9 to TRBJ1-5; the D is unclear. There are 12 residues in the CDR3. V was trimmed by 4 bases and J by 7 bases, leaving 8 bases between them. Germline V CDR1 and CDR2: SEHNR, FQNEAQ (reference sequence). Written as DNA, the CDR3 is TGTGCCAGCAGCTCTCAGGAACAGCCCCAGCATTTT. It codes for CASSSQEQPQHF.

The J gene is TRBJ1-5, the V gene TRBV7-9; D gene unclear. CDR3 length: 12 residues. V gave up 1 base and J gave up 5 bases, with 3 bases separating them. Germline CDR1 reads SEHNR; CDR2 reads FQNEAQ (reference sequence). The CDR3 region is CASSLDYQPQHF. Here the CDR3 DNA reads TGTGCCAGCAGCTTAGATTATCAGCCCCAGCATTTT.

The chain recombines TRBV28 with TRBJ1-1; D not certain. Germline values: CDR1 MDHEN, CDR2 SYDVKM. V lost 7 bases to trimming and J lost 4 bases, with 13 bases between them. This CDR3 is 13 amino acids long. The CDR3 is CASILDEGTEAFF. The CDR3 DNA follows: TGTGCCAGCATCCTGGACGAGGGCACTGAAGCTTTCTTT.

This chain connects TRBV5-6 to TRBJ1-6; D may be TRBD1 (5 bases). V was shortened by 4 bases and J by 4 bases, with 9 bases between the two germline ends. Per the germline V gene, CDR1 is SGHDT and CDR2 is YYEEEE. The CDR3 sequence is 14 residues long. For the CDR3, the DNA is TGTGCCAGCAGCCTGGGGGGTTATAATTCACCCCTCCACTTT. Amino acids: CASSLGGYNSPLHF. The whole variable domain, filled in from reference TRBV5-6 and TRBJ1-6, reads DAGVTQSPTHLIKTRGQQVTLRCSPKSGHDTVSWYQQALGQGPQFIFQYYEEEERQRGNFPDRFSGHQFPNYSSELNVNALLLGDSALYLCASSLGGYNSPLHFGNGTRLTVT.

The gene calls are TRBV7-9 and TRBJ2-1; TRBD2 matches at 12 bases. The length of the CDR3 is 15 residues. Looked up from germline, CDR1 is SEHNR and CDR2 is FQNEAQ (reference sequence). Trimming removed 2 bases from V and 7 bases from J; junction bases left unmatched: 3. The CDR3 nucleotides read TGTGCCAGCAGCTTAACTAGCGGGAGGCGGAATGAGCAGTTCTTC. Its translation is CASSLTSGRRNEQFF.

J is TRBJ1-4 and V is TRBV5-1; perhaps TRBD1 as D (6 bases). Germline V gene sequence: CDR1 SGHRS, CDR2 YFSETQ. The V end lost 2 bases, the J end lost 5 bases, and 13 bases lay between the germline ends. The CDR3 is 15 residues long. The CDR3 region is CASSFFSGANEKLFF. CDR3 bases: TGCGCCAGCAGCTTCTTTTCAGGGGCGAATGAAAAACTGTTTTTT.

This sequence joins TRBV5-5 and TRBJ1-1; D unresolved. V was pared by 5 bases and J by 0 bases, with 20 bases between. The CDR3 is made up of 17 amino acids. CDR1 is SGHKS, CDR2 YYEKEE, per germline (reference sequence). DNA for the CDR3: TGTGCCAGCAGTCCGGAACTCCACTATCCTTTGAACACTGAAGCTTTCTTT. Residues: CASSPELHYPLNTEAFF.

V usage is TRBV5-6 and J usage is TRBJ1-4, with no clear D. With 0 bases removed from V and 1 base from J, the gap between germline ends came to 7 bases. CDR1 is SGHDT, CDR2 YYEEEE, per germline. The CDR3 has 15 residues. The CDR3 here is CASSLAAGTNEKLFF. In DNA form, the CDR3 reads TGTGCCAGCAGCTTGGCCGCAGGAACTAATGAAAAACTGTTTTTT.

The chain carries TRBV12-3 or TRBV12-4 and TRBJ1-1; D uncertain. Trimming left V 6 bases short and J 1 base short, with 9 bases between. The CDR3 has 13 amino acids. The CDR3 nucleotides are TGTGCCAGCAGCTCCCACACGAACACTGAAGCTTTCTTT. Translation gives CASSSHTNTEAFF.

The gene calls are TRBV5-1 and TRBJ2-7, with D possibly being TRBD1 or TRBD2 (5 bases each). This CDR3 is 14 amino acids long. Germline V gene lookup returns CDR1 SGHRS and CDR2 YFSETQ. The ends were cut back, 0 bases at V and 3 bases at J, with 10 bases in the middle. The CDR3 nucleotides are TGCGCCAGCAGCTTGGAGGGACGGAACTACGAGCAGTACTTC. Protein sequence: CASSLEGRNYEQYF.

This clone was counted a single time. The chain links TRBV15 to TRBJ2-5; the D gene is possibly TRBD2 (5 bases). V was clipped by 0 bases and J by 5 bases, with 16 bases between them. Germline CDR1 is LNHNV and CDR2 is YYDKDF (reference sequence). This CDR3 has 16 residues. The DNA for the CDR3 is TGTGCCACCAGCAGAGATAAAGGCGCACTAGGGGAGACCCAGTACTTC. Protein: CATSRDKGALGETQYF.

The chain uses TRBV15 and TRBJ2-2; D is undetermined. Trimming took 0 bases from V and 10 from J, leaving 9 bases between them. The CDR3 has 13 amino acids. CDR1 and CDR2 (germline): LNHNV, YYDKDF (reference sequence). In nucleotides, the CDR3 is TGTGCCACCAGCAGAGATTGGCGTTCGGAGCTGTTTTTT. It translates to CATSRDWRSELFF. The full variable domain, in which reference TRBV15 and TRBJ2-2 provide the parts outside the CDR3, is DAMVIQNPRYQVTQFGKPVTLSCSQTLNHNVMYWYQQKSSQAPKLLFHYYDKDFNNEADTPDNFQSRRPNTSFCFLDIRSPGLGDTAMYLCATSRDWRSELFFGEGSRLTVL.

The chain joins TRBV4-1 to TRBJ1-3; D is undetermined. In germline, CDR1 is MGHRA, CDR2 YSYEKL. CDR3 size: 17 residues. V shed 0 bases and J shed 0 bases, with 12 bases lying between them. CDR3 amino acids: CASSQDIRKNSGNTIYF. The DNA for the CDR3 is TGCGCCAGCAGCCAAGATATCAGGAAAAACTCTGGAAACACCATATATTTT.

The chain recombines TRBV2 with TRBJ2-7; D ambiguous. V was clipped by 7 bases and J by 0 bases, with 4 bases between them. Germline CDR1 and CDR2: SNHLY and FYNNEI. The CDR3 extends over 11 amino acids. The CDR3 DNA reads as TGTGCCAGCACCGGCTCCTACGAGCAGTACTTC. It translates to CASTGSYEQYF.

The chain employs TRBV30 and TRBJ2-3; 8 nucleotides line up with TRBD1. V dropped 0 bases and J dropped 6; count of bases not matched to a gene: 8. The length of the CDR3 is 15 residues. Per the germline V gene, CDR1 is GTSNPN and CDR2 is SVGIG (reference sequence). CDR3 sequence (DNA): TGTGCCTGGAGTGTACAGGACAGGGTAGGCGATACGCAGTATTTT. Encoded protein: CAWSVQDRVGDTQYF.

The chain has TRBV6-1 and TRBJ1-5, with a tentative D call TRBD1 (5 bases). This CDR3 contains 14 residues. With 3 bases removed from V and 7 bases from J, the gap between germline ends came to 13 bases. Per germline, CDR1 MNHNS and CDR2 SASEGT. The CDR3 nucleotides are TGTGCCAGCAGTGATAAAGGGCCAGGGCAGCCCCAGCATTTT. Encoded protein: CASSDKGPGQPQHF.

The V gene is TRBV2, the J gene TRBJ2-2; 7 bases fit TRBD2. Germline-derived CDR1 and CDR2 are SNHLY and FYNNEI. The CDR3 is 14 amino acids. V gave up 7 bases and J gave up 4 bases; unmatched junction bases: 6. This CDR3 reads CASTKIAGTGELFF. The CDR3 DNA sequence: TGTGCCAGCACTAAGATAGCGGGCACCGGGGAGCTGTTTTTT.

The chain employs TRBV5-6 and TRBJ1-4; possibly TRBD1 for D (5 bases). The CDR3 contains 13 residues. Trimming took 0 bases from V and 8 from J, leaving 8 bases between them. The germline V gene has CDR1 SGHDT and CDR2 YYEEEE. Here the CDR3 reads CASSLVGGEKLFF. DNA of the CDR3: TGTGCCAGCAGCTTGGTTGGGGGGGAAAAACTGTTTTTT.